These 11 T cell receptor beta chains were all obtained from the same sample, sequenced in a study of blood T cell repertoires in COVID-19. The repertoire was sequenced with immunoSEQ multiplex PCR; TCRdb's copy has only in-frame clones and lacks some. In the table there are about 250,000 clones, around 82% of which are singletons. The specimen sequenced was peripheral blood. These receptors were collected from a woman aged 80 or over with active or convalescent COVID-19.

The chain couples TRBV5-1 to TRBJ1-3; the D is unclear. Germline lookup yields CDR1 SGHRS and CDR2 YFSETQ. The CDR3 loop spans 14 amino acids. The ends were cut back, 0 bases at V and 2 bases at J, with 6 bases in the middle. CDR3: CASSLGQAGNTIYF. The CDR3 DNA follows: TGCGCCAGCAGCTTGGGGCAGGCTGGAAACACCATATATTTT.

This clone appeared a single time. The chain links TRBV5-5 to TRBJ1-2; D is uncertain. From germline, CDR1 is SGHKS and CDR2 YYEKEE (reference sequence). The CDR3 spans 15 residues. The ends were cut back, 3 bases at V and 5 bases at J, with 17 bases in the middle. CDR3 protein: CASSSAVDLKYGYTF. The CDR3 bases are TGTGCCAGCAGCTCTGCGGTGGATCTTAAATATGGCTACACCTTC.

This chain links TRBV5-6 with TRBJ2-1; 13 bases line up with TRBD2. The CDR3 loop spans 15 amino acids. V lost 3 bases to trimming and J lost 7 bases; unmatched junction nucleotides: 4. CDR1 is SGHDT and CDR2 is YYEEEE in the germline V gene. CDR3 DNA: TGTGCCAGCAGCTATAGGACTAGCGGGAGAAATGAGCAGTTCTTC. Amino acids: CASSYRTSGRNEQFF.

This clone came up a few times. CDR3 amino acids: CASSIRLGDGTLHF. The CDR3 DNA reads TGTGCCAGTAGTATCCGTCTCGGGGATGGCACCCTCCACTTT. V and J are TRBV19 and TRBJ1-6; no definite D call. CDR3 length: 14 amino acids. Germline V CDR1 and CDR2: LNHDA, SQIVND (reference sequence). Trimming took off 3 bases at V and 14 bases at J, with 17 bases between the two ends.

The V and J genes are TRBV6-9 and TRBJ2-2; D ambiguous. V lost 0 bases and J lost 3, with 8 bases in between. Germline lookup yields CDR1 MNHGY and CDR2 SVAAGI. CDR3 length: 15 amino acids. This CDR3 is CASSYSLQHTGELFF. The CDR3 region has the DNA TGTGCCAGCAGTTATTCGCTACAGCACACCGGGGAGCTGTTTTTT.

The chain links TRBV6-1 to TRBJ2-7, with D unclear. V dropped 2 bases and J dropped 2 bases, with 10 bases sitting between them. The CDR3 contains 14 residues. The germline gives CDR1 MNHNS, CDR2 SASEGT. DNA for the CDR3: TGTGCCAGCAGTGAATTTGGGCAGGCCTACGAGCAGTACTTC. Translation: CASSEFGQAYEQYF.

In its sample, this clone was seen a few times. The chain combines TRBV11-2 with TRBJ2-5; TRBD2 aligns across 7 bases. Per the germline V gene, CDR1 is SGHAT and CDR2 is FQNNGV. The CDR3 sequence is 14 residues long. V lost 2 bases and J lost 4; bases outside the gene matches: 4. CDR3 amino acids: CASSLNPGGETQYF. In DNA form, the CDR3 reads TGTGCCAGCAGCTTAAACCCGGGAGGAGAGACCCAGTACTTC.

The chain recombines TRBV27 with TRBJ2-2; weak D call: TRBD2 (5 bases). V lost 2 bases and J lost 6, with 13 bases in between. Germline V lookup: CDR1 MNHEY, CDR2 SMNVEV (reference sequence). The CDR3 contains 15 residues. CDR3 sequence: CASSLRQDSAGELFF. DNA of the CDR3: TGTGCCAGCAGTTTACGGCAGGATAGCGCCGGGGAGCTGTTTTTT.

V and J are TRBV7-6 and TRBJ2-7, with D possibly being TRBD1 (5 bases). This CDR3 spans 13 amino acids. Deletions cut 5 bases from V and 1 base from J, with 9 bases between. From germline, CDR1 is SGHVS and CDR2 FNYEAQ. DNA of the CDR3: TGTGCCAGCAGCCGGGCAGGGTCCTACGAGCAGTACTTC. Its translation: CASSRAGSYEQYF.

This rearrangement joins TRBV29-1 to TRBJ2-1; 7 nucleotides align to TRBD2. V was pared by 6 bases and J by 7 bases, with 6 bases of the junction left unmatched. CDR1 SQVTM and CDR2 ANQGSEA come from the germline V gene. The CDR3 covers 12 residues. This CDR3 reads CSVGLGRNEQFF. CDR3 DNA: TGCAGCGTAGGACTAGGTCGGAATGAGCAGTTCTTC.

The rearrangement links TRBV24-1 to TRBJ1-1, with a possible D match to TRBD1 (6 bases). CDR3 length: 15 amino acids. Germline loops: CDR1 KGHDR, CDR2 SFDVKD. The V and J ends lost 2 bases and 2 bases respectively, with 11 bases between them. The CDR3 DNA is TGTGCCACCAGTGATTCCCCTGGGGGCAACACTGAAGCTTTCTTT. Translating gives CATSDSPGGNTEAFF.